The 27 T cell receptor beta chains reported below all come from one sample, sequenced in a study of CD8+ T cells in alopecia areata. RNA was isolated and reverse transcribed to cDNA, the sequencing template. Profiled with immunoSEQ multiplex PCR; TCRdb holds only in-frame clones, not every one. The sample consists of fewer than 90,000 clones, roughly 50% of them appearing once. Sequenced sample: NKG2D-high CD8+ T cells sorted from blood. These receptors originate from a human donor with alopecia areata.

This clone was recorded only once. The CDR3 sequence is CAWSMGQGIHEQYF. The CDR3 DNA is TGTGCCTGGAGTATGGGACAGGGTATCCACGAGCAGTACTTC. V usage is TRBV30 and J usage is TRBJ2-7, with 9 positions matching TRBD1. The length of the CDR3 is 14 residues. Germline V gene sequence: CDR1 GTSNPN, CDR2 SVGIG (reference sequence). Trimming at V came to 2 bases and at J to 5 bases, leaving 7 bases not matched to a gene.

The chain is built from TRBV7-2 and TRBJ2-3, with D possibly being TRBD2 (5 bases). V was clipped by 0 bases and J by 4 bases, with 8 bases between them. CDR1 and CDR2 from the germline V gene are SGHTA and FQGNSA. The CDR3 totals 14 residues. The CDR3 reads CASSLASSPDTQYF. The CDR3 nucleotides read TGTGCCAGCAGCTTAGCGTCTAGCCCAGATACGCAGTATTTT.

The chain uses TRBV9 and TRBJ2-1; D call uncertain. V gave up 0 bases and J gave up 8 bases, with 12 bases separating them. The V gene's germline CDR1 is SGDLS and CDR2 YYNGEE. The CDR3 has 14 residues. The CDR3 coding sequence is TGTGCCAGCAGCGTAGAGGCGAGTAGCTATGAGCAGTTCTTC. This sequence encodes CASSVEASSYEQFF.

For the CDR3, the DNA is TGCGCCAGCAGCCAAGTGAACGAGGAGCAGTACTTC. Translating gives CASSQVNEEQYF. The chain employs TRBV4-1 and TRBJ2-7; no definite D call. Germline values: CDR1 MGHRA, CDR2 YSYEKL. This CDR3 comprises 12 residues. V was trimmed by 1 base and J by 7 bases, leaving 8 bases between them.

The gene calls are TRBV29-1 and TRBJ2-7; 9 bases are shared with TRBD2. The J call could be wrong; TRBJ2-5 is a better fit for the DNA end. This CDR3 has 15 amino acids. Germline V CDR1 and CDR2: SQVTM, ANQGSEA. The CDR3 here is CSVDQLAGAQETQYF. Written as DNA, the CDR3 is TGCAGCGTTGACCAACTAGCGGGCGCTCAAGAGACCCAGTACTTC.

The chain employs TRBV27 and TRBJ2-3, with 8 positions matching TRBD1. Germline V lookup: CDR1 MNHEY, CDR2 SMNVEV (reference sequence). V trimming: 5 bases; J trimming: 3 bases; junction bases outside the gene matches: 10. The CDR3 is 16 amino acids. The CDR3 region has the DNA TGTGCCAGCAGTCCCATTCCGGACAGGGTGACAGATACGCAGTATTTT. This gives the protein CASSPIPDRVTDTQYF.

V usage is TRBV15 and J usage is TRBJ2-5; maybe TRBD1 (6 bases). This CDR3 is 12 amino acids long. Germline V gene lookup returns CDR1 LNHNV and CDR2 YYDKDF (reference sequence). Between the trimmed V and J ends, which lost 5 bases and 5 bases, there was a span of 9 bases. The CDR3 here is CATSPGEETQYF. The CDR3 nucleotides read TGTGCCACCAGCCCAGGGGAGGAGACCCAGTACTTC. Full variable domain (remainder filled in from reference TRBV15 and TRBJ2-5): DAMVIQNPRYQVTQFGKPVTLSCSQTLNHNVMYWYQQKSSQAPKLLFHYYDKDFNNEADTPDNFQSRRPNTSFCFLDIRSPGLGDTAMYLCATSPGEETQYFGPGTRLLVL.

This clone was seen a few times. The chain recombines TRBV7-9 with TRBJ2-7; no firm D call. The CDR3 spans 11 residues. V dropped 7 bases and J dropped 3 bases, with 7 bases sitting between them. Germline V gives CDR1 SEHNR, CDR2 FQNEAQ (reference sequence). This CDR3 reads CASTDYYEQYF. CDR3 coding DNA: TGTGCCAGCACCGATTACTACGAGCAGTACTTC.

V is TRBV4-1 and J is TRBJ2-7; tentatively, D is TRBD1 (6 bases). The ends were cut back, 5 bases at V and 4 bases at J, with 12 bases in the middle. Germline V gene data show CDR1 as MGHRA and CDR2 as YSYEKL. CDR3 length equals 13 residues. CDR3 nucleotide sequence: TGCGCCAGCAGCTGGGACAACCTTTACGAGCAGTACTTC. Its translation is CASSWDNLYEQYF.

This chain connects TRBV30 to TRBJ2-1, with D tentatively TRBD2 (5 bases). The CDR3 consists of 12 residues. From germline, CDR1 is GTSNPN and CDR2 SVGIG (reference sequence). Trimming took off 5 bases at V and 5 bases at J, with 10 bases between the two ends. The CDR3, as DNA: TGTGCCTGGGGGGAGACTAACAATGAGCAGTTCTTC. Its protein product is CAWGETNNEQFF. Filled out from reference TRBV30 and TRBJ2-1, the complete variable domain reads SQTIHQWPATLVQPVGSPLSLECTVEGTSNPNLYWYRQAAGRGLQLLFYSVGIGQISSEVPQNLSASRPQDRQFILSSKKLLLSDSGFYLCAWGETNNEQFFGPGTRLTVL.

This clone came up a few times. The chain couples TRBV29-1 to TRBJ2-1; TRBD2 might be the D (5 bases). Germline assignment: CDR1 SQVTM and CDR2 ANQGSEA. This CDR3 has 15 amino acids. Deletions cut 1 base from V and 8 bases from J, with 18 bases between. The CDR3 reads CSVEVGTGGYHEQFF. The CDR3 region has the DNA TGCAGCGTTGAAGTGGGAACCGGCGGGTACCATGAGCAGTTCTTC.

This clone was picked up a small number of times. For the CDR3, the DNA is TGTGCCAGTAGTATTTGGGGGACCCAAGAGACCCAGTACTTC. Translated, it gives CASSIWGTQETQYF. V is TRBV19 and J is TRBJ2-5; the D call may be TRBD1 or TRBD2 (5 bases each). CDR3 size: 14 residues. Trimming shortened V by 3 bases and J by 1 base, and 9 bases separated the two germline ends. The V gene's germline CDR1 is LNHDA and CDR2 SQIVND (reference sequence).

This chain uses TRBV11-2 with TRBJ2-1; D is ambiguous. With 2 bases removed from V and 10 bases from J, the gap between germline ends came to 9 bases. This CDR3 is built from 12 residues. The V gene's germline CDR1 is SGHAT and CDR2 FQNNGV. In DNA, the CDR3 is TGTGCCAGCAGCTTACACCCCCACGAGCAGTTCTTC. This encodes CASSLHPHEQFF.

This chain joins TRBV7-8 and TRBJ2-3; no definite D call. Germline lookup yields CDR1 SGHVS and CDR2 FQNEAQ. This CDR3 is 15 amino acids long. The V gene lost 3 bases and the J gene lost 0 bases, with 10 bases spanning the gap. In DNA, the CDR3 is TGTGCCAGCAGCTTGGCCAGGTCTAGCACAGATACGCAGTATTTT. As protein: CASSLARSSTDTQYF.

This chain joins TRBV30 and TRBJ2-2; 9 positions agree with TRBD1. The CDR3 is 15 amino acids. Trimming cost V 4 bases and J 6 bases; bases outside gene matches: 9. Germline V lookup: CDR1 GTSNPN, CDR2 SVGIG (reference sequence). The CDR3 loop is CAWNTGQGMAGELFF. The CDR3 coding sequence is TGTGCCTGGAACACGGGACAGGGAATGGCCGGGGAGCTGTTTTTT.

The chain couples TRBV11-2 to TRBJ2-3; D is possibly TRBD1 (6 bases). This CDR3 is 15 amino acids long. Trimming left V 0 bases short and J 4 bases short, with 11 bases between. Germline V gene sequence: CDR1 SGHAT, CDR2 FQNNGV. The CDR3 nucleotides are TGTGCCAGCAGCTTAGATCAGGGGCGGCCAGATACGCAGTATTTT. Its protein is CASSLDQGRPDTQYF.

This clone was counted a few times. The V call is TRBV19, the J call TRBJ1-4; D is undetermined. The CDR3 extends over 14 amino acids. Trimming pared 7 bases from V and 0 bases from J, leaving 9 bases between. Looked up from germline, CDR1 is LNHDA and CDR2 is SQIVND (reference sequence). The CDR3 region has the DNA TGTGCCAGTACCGGATTTGCAACTAATGAAAAACTGTTTTTT. Protein: CASTGFATNEKLFF.

This clone was observed many times. V gene TRBV9 combines with J gene TRBJ2-7, with a possible D match to TRBD2 (5 bases). The CDR3 loop spans 18 amino acids. Germline CDR1 is SGDLS and CDR2 is YYNGEE. V lost 0 bases to trimming and J lost 3 bases, with 22 bases between them. CDR3 DNA sequence: TGTGCCAGCAGCGTAGATGCGAGTGGAGGTTCGTTCCGCTACGAGCAGTACTTC. It yields the protein CASSVDASGGSFRYEQYF.

The CDR3 coding sequence is TGCGCCAGCAGCCCCACTGAGGGGGTAACCTTTAATGGCTACACCTTC. Residues: CASSPTEGVTFNGYTF. The chain carries TRBV4-3 and TRBJ1-2; maybe TRBD1 (6 bases). Germline loops: CDR1 LGHNA, CDR2 YSLEER. V was cut by 4 bases and J by 6 bases, with 21 bases left in between. There are 16 residues in the CDR3.

The chain carries TRBV7-9 and TRBJ2-4, with a weak D call TRBD2 (7 bases). CDR1 SEHNR and CDR2 FQNEAQ come from the germline V gene (reference sequence). The length of the CDR3 is 16 residues. Trimming removed 0 bases from V and 3 bases from J, with 12 bases in between. The CDR3, as DNA: TGTGCCAGCAGCTTAGCTGCGGGGGCAGGCAAAAACATTCAGTACTTC. The encoded protein is CASSLAAGAGKNIQYF.

The rearrangement links TRBV7-8 to TRBJ2-7; either TRBD1 or TRBD2 may fit D (6 bases each). The ends were cut back, 7 bases at V and 7 bases at J, with 14 bases in the middle. The CDR3 runs to 12 residues. Germline CDR1 reads SGHVS; CDR2 reads FQNEAQ. The CDR3 loop reads CASTWGAEEQYF. CDR3 coding DNA: TGTGCCAGCACTTGGGGGGCGGAAGAGCAGTACTTC.

This clone was seen more than once but under ten times. The V call is TRBV19, the J call TRBJ2-7, with D perhaps matching TRBD2 (6 bases). The CDR3 contains 13 residues. Deletions cut 5 bases from V and 0 bases from J, with 8 bases between. Germline V lookup: CDR1 LNHDA, CDR2 SQIVND (reference sequence). The CDR3 coding sequence is TGTGCCAGTAGTCGGGACTTCTCCTACGAGCAGTACTTC. It specifies CASSRDFSYEQYF.

The genes are TRBV27 and TRBJ2-1; D remains unclear. This CDR3 has 15 amino acids. The V gene lost 4 bases and the J gene lost 7 bases, with 17 bases spanning the gap. Looked up from germline, CDR1 is MNHEY and CDR2 is SMNVEV (reference sequence). CDR3: CASSSIFGSQNEQFF. The CDR3 coding sequence is TGTGCCAGCAGTTCGATTTTCGGATCACAGAATGAGCAGTTCTTC.

V usage is TRBV29-1 and J usage is TRBJ1-2; the D is unclear. Germline CDR1 SQVTM, CDR2 ANQGSEA. Trimming pared 1 base from V and 8 bases from J, leaving 20 bases between. This CDR3 is built from 15 residues. CDR3 loop: CSVEGRQEISQGYTF. The CDR3, as DNA: TGCAGCGTTGAAGGGAGGCAGGAGATTTCGCAAGGCTACACCTTC. Full variable domain (outside the CDR3, taken from reference TRBV29-1 and TRBJ1-2): SAVISQKPSRDICQRGTSLTIQCQVDSQVTMMFWYRQQPGQSLTLIATANQGSEATYESGFVIDKFPISRPNLTFSTLTVSNMSPEDSSIYLCSVEGRQEISQGYTFGSGTRLTVV.

The V and J genes are TRBV30 and TRBJ2-7; D call uncertain. This CDR3 contains 15 residues. Deletions cut 3 bases from V and 1 base from J, with 16 bases between. Germline CDR1 GTSNPN, CDR2 SVGIG (reference sequence). The CDR3 loop is CAWRRGPGNSYEQYF. CDR3 nucleotide sequence: TGTGCCTGGAGGAGAGGCCCTGGGAATTCCTACGAGCAGTACTTC.

V and J are TRBV27 and TRBJ2-3; a weak D match, TRBD1 (6 bases). The ends were cut back, 5 bases at V and 7 bases at J, with 16 bases in the middle. In germline, CDR1 is MNHEY, CDR2 SMNVEV (reference sequence). The CDR3 has 14 residues. The CDR3 reads CASSPGTYGNTQYF. CDR3 coding DNA: TGTGCCAGCAGTCCAGGGACATACGGGAATACGCAGTATTTT.

The chain is built from TRBV13 and TRBJ2-3, with D maybe TRBD2 (6 bases). In germline, CDR1 is PRHDT, CDR2 FYEKMQ (reference sequence). This CDR3 is 15 amino acids long. Trimming took 1 base from V and 3 from J, leaving 11 bases between them. CDR3 bases: TGTGCCAGCAGCTTAGACGCGGGGCGGACAGATACGCAGTATTTT. Protein sequence: CASSLDAGRTDTQYF. The whole variable domain, remainder taken from reference TRBV13 and TRBJ2-3, is AAGVIQSPRHLIKEKRETATLKCYPIPRHDTVYWYQQGPGQDPQFLISFYEKMQSDKGSIPDRFSAQQFSDYHSELNMSSLELGDSALYFCASSLDAGRTDTQYFGPGTRLTVL.